Following are 4 T cell receptor beta chains from one sample sequenced in a study of cytomegalovirus exposure and HLA in healthy donors. This PCR relied on a set of 60 Vbeta primers and 13 Jbeta primers. This table comes from immunoSEQ multiplex PCR, and its TCRdb copy is limited to in-frame clones, with some not included. The table lists 150,000 to 200,000 clones, 62% of them singletons. Sequenced input: PBMCs. The receptors derive from a man aged 35 to 55 in good health and CMV-seronegative.

This sequence joins TRBV19 and TRBJ1-5; 10 positions match TRBD1. Trimming took 6 bases from V and 6 from J; bases not matched to a gene: 5. This CDR3 contains 14 residues. CDR1 and CDR2 from the germline V gene are LNHDA and SQIVND (reference sequence). CDR3 bases: TGTGCCAGTAGGCCGACAGGGGGCTTTCAGCCCCAGCATTTT. Protein: CASRPTGGFQPQHF. Based on the CDR3 plus reference TRBV19 and TRBJ1-5, the full variable domain is DGGITQSPKYLFRKEGQNVTLSCEQNLNHDAMYWYRQDPGQGLRLIYYSQIVNDFQKGDIAEGYSVSREKKESFPLTVTSAQKNPTAFYLCASRPTGGFQPQHFGDGTRLSIL.

The gene calls are TRBV5-1 and TRBJ2-5, with 9 bases identical to TRBD1. J lost 1 base, V lost 4 bases, and 8 bases had no gene match. Germline-derived CDR1 and CDR2 are SGHRS and YFSETQ. CDR3 size: 16 residues. The CDR3 nucleotides are TGCGCCAGCAGCGGAATACAGGGGGCACTCCAAGAGACCCAGTACTTC. Translated: CASSGIQGALQETQYF.

V usage is TRBV5-6 and J usage is TRBJ1-2; D uncertain. Trimming cost V 1 base and J 1 base, with 5 bases left between them. The CDR3 is 13 residues long. Per germline, CDR1 SGHDT and CDR2 YYEEEE. The CDR3 bases are TGTGCCAGCAGCTTGCCGGTTAACTATGGCTACACCTTC. It encodes CASSLPVNYGYTF.

This rearrangement joins TRBV4-3 to TRBJ1-2; perhaps TRBD1 as D (5 bases). Germline V gene lookup returns CDR1 LGHNA and CDR2 YSLEER. Trimming pared 0 bases from V and 7 bases from J, leaving 18 bases between. The CDR3 is made up of 16 amino acids. In DNA form, the CDR3 reads TGCGCCAGCAGCCAAGATTTAATCGGGCAGGGCCGTGGCTACACCTTC. This sequence encodes CASSQDLIGQGRGYTF.